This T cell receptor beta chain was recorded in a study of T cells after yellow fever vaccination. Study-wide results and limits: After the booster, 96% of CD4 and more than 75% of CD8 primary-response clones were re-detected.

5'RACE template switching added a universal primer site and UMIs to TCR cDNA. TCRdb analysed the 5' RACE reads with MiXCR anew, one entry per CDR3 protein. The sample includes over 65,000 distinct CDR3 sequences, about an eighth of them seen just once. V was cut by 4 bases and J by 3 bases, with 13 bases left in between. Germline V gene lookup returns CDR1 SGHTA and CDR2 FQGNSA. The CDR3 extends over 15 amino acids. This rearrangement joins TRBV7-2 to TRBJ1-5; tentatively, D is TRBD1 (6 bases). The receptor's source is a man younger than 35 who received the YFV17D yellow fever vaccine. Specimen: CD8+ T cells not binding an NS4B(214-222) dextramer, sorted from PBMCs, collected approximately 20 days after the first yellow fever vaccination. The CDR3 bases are TGTGCCAGCAGCTACGACGGGGGCCCCAATCAGCCCCAGCATTTT. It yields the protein CASSYDGGPNQPQHF.